A selection of T cell receptor beta chains follows, all from one sample in a study of cytomegalovirus exposure and HLA in healthy donors. The data were produced by immunoSEQ multiplex PCR, yet TCRdb's version contains in-frame clones alone and is incomplete. Of 150,000 to 160,000 clones detected, more than 60% appear once; the ten largest clones hold over 3%. The sequenced material came from PBMCs. All receptors come from a woman in her 40s in good health and CMV-seronegative. The conserved cysteine and the conserved F or W are not part of the CDR3 here. The D gene is left open where the match is weak.

length: 14
D: TRBD2
V: TRBV5-1
CDR3: ASSRSGGAPTDTQY

length: 12
D: .
V: TRBV30
CDR3: AWDLGPVGEKLF

length: 17
D: TRBD1
V: TRBV6-1
CDR3: ASSEAFLGQPSYNSPLH

length: 11
D: TRBD1
V: TRBV29-1
CDR3: SAQPGQGYEQY

length: 13
D: .
V: TRBV9
CDR3: ASSVTGFSTDTQY

length: 14
D: .
V: TRBV13
CDR3: ASSDTGAATNEKLF

length: 11
D: TRBD1
V: TRBV28
CDR3: ASLQGTTDTQY

length: 12
D: .
V: TRBV6-5
CDR3: ASLGGDDYNEQF

length: 11
D: .
V: TRBV6-1
CDR3: ASKPGQTYEQY

length: 14
D: .
V: TRBV5-8
CDR3: ASSLGFRPALEGYT

length: 12
D: .
V: TRBV6-1
CDR3: ASSEASARGTIY

length: 11
D: TRBD1
V: TRBV6-5
CDR3: ASSSRGLTEAF

length: 12
D: .
V: TRBV25-1
CDR3: ASTSWSSNEKLF

length: 14
D: TRBD1
V: TRBV7-2
CDR3: ASSLGGHRGSQPQH

length: 14
D: .
V: TRBV5-4
CDR3: ASSFVPQINTDTQY

length: 13
D: TRBD1
V: TRBV7-9
CDR3: ASSDSGTGVFEQY

length: 11
D: .
V: TRBV10-2
CDR3: ASRDQGPYEQY

length: 12
D: TRBD1
V: TRBV5-8
CDR3: ASSPDRGRPPLH

length: 10
D: TRBD1
V: TRBV10-2
CDR3: ASGTGTYEQY

length: 12
D: .
V: TRBV6-4
CDR3: ASSDSKGGTEAF

length: 13
D: .
V: TRBV6-1
CDR3: ASRPNAGGGYGYT

length: 13
D: .
V: TRBV15
CDR3: ATSRVPGFNEKLF

length: 12
D: .
V: TRBV7-6
CDR3: ASSLTDSYNEQF

length: 12
D: .
V: TRBV5-1
CDR3: ASSTGQENNEQF

length: 10
D: .
V: TRBV7-9
CDR3: ASSPTSVGYT

length: 12
D: .
V: TRBV21-1
CDR3: ASSKWTGKTEAF

length: 11
D: .
V: TRBV6-1
CDR3: ASSTRVGQPQH

length: 12
D: .
V: TRBV7-9
CDR3: ASSSTTSYNEQF

length: 14
D: .
V: TRBV5-1
CDR3: ASSLARLGGQETQY